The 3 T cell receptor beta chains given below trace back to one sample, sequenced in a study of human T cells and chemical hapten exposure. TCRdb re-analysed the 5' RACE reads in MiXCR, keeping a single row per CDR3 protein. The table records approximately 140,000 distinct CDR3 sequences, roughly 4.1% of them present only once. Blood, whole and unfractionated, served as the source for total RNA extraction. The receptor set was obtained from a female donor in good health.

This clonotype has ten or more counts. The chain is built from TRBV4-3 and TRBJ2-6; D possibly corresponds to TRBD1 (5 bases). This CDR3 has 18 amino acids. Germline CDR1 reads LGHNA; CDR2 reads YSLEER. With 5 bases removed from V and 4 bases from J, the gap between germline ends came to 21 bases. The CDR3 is CASSAHIWGALGANVLTF. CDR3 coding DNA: TGCGCCAGCAGCGCCCATATTTGGGGCGCTCTAGGGGCCAACGTCCTGACTTTC.

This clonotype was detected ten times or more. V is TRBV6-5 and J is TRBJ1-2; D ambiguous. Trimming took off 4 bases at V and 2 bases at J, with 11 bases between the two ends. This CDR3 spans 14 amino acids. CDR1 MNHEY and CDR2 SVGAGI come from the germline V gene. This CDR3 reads CASSSPRANYGYTF. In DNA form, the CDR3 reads TGTGCCAGCAGTTCTCCGCGGGCGAACTATGGCTACACCTTC.

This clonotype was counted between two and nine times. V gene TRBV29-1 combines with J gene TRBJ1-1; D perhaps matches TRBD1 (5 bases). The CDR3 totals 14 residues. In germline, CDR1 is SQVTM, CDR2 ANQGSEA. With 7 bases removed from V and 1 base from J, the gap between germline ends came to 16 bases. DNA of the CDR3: TGCAGCGGAAGCAGCAGGGCGAGGAACACTGAAGCTTTCTTT. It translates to CSGSSRARNTEAFF.